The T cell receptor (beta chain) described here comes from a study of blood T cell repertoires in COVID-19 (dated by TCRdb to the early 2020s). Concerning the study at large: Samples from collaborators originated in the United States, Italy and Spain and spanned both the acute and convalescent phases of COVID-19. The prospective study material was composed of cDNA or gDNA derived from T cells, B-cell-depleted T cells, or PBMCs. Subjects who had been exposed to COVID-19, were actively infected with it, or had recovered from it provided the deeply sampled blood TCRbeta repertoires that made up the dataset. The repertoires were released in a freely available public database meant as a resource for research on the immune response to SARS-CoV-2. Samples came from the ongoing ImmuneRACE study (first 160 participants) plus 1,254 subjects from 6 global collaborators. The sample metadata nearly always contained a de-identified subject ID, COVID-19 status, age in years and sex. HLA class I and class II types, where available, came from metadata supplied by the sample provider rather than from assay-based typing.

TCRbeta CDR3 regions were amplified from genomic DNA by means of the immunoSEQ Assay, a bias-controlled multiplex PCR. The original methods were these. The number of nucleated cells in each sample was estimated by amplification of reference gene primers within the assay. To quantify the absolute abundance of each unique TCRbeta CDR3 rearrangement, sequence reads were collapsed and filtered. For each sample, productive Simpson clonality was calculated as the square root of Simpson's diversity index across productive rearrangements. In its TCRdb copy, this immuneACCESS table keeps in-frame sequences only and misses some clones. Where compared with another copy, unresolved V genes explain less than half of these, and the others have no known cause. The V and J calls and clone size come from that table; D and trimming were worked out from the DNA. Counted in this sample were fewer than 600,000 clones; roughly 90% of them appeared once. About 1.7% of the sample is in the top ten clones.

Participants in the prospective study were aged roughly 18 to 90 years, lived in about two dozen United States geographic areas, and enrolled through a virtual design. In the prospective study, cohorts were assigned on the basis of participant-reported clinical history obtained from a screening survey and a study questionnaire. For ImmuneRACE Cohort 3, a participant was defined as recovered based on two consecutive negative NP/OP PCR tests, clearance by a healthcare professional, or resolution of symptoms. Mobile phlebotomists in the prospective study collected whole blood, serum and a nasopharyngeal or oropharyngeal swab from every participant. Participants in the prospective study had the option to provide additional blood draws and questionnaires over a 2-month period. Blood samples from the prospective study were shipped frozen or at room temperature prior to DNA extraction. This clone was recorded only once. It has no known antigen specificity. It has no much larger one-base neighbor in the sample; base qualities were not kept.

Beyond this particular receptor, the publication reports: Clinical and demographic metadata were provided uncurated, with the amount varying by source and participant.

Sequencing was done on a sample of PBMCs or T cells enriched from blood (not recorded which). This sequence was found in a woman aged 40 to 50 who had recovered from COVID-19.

The CDR3: CASSARQSSSGNTIYF. DNA sequence: TGTGCCAGCAGCGCCCGACAGAGTTCTTCTGGAAACACCATATATTTT. This chain is built from TRBV11-2 and TRBJ1-3, and the D gene may be TRBD1, 5 bases matching. V is pared back by 5 bases and J by 1 base, with 15 bases lying between the germline termini. Looking up the germline V gene yields CDR1 SGHAT and CDR2 FQNNGV. Spanning cysteine to phenylalanine, the CDR3 consists of 16 amino acids. Just CDR3 DNA is preserved here, 48 bases in frame from base 1.